This TCR beta chain was documented in a study of shared clonotypes between healthy human individuals. Study-level points and caveats: Sampling involved blood alone; tissue repertoires likely differ. The authors expected sequencing depth to affect clonotype sharing among donors.

Genomic DNA belonging to each subset was distributed in equal measure over several immunoSEQ plates. As processed by the authors: Junction-only sequences without quality scores were provided by ImmunoSEQ, so filtering was different. Assay used: immunoSEQ multiplex PCR; TCRdb lists only in-frame clones, some missing. V, J and clone size derive from that table, while D and trimming were established from the DNA sequence. The sample lists about 980,000 clones; over 75% were seen once. Regarding this clone: The antigen is undetermined.

Germline CDR1 MDHEN, CDR2 SYDVKM. V was pared by 6 bases and J by 5 bases, with 5 bases of the junction left unmatched. The CDR3 consists of 13 residues. The rearrangement uses TRBV28 and TRBJ2-3; 7 bases agree with TRBD1. The sample taken for sequencing was memory CD4+ T cells sorted from blood. Subset reported: CD45RA-negative fraction. This sequence was found in a man aged 18 to 35 in good health. CDR3 in amino acids: CASSTGVGDTQYF. The CDR3 DNA follows: TGTGCCAGCAGCACAGGGGTGGGAGATACGCAGTATTTT.